This T cell receptor (beta chain) was identified in a study of shared T cell receptors in the human thymus. TCRdb keeps only in-frame clones here, not all; method: immunoSEQ multiplex PCR. The table lists around 730,000 clones, approximately 85% of them singletons, with 0.008% to 0.011% in the top ten. The data also belong to a second study, concerning human thymus T cells.

Sequenced input: thymocytes. The clonotype was recovered from a girl under three years old with a congenital heart defect.

This chain's CDR3 is CASRTGQGYGYTF. CDR3 coding DNA: TGCGCCAGCAGGACGGGACAGGGGTACGGCTACACCTTC. The V gene is TRBV4-3, the J gene TRBJ1-2; TRBD1 agrees at 10 bases. The CDR3 runs to 13 residues. The V and J ends lost 6 bases and 8 bases, in that order; junction bases with no gene match: 6. From germline, CDR1 is LGHNA and CDR2 YSLEER.